The TCR beta chain under discussion was sequenced for a study of cytotoxic CD8 clonotypes in ibrutinib-treated CLL. In the study overall: The subjects consisted of approximately ten relapsed/refractory and more than 14 treatment-naive individuals, with some 18 IGHV unmutated.

Overall study findings and caveats: Pretreatment clonality was elevated relative to age-matched healthy donors and paralleled circulating CD8+ T-cell counts.

The method was immunoSEQ multiplex PCR; TCRdb's version includes in-frame clones alone and lacks a portion of them. The profile shows about 330,000 clones, over 60% of them singletons. Note on this clone: Its antigen is not identified.

Looked up from germline, CDR1 is LNHDA and CDR2 is SQIVND (reference sequence). The V end lost 3 bases, the J end lost 10 bases, and 15 bases lay between the germline ends. The CDR3 contains 13 residues. The chain recombines TRBV19 with TRBJ1-1; no clear D. Here the sequenced sample was PBMCs, taken after 36 months of ibrutinib treatment. The sequence came from a human donor with chronic lymphocytic leukemia. The CDR3 coding sequence is TGTGCCAGTAGTATTGTCCGTTTCTCCGGAGCTTTCTTT. Translation gives CASSIVRFSGAFF.